What follows is one T cell receptor (beta chain) and its context. The antigen remains undetermined. This sample stems from a study of T cell responses to AZD1222 COVID-19 vaccine. Findings and limits, study-wide: A reported finding is that nearly half of spike-specific TCRs target unmutated variant regions. Baseline seropositives among AZD1222 recipients totaled only five to seven. The study found vaccine-associated CD4 TCRs spanning spike, dominant at 160-218 and 743-854.

The V gene's germline CDR1 is MNHEY and CDR2 SMNVEV (reference sequence). The germline V and J ends were trimmed by 5 bases and 4 bases, with 15 bases remaining between them. The CDR3 totals 14 residues. Assay used: immunoSEQ multiplex PCR; TCRdb lists only in-frame clones, some missing. The top ten hold around 4.5% of the sample, which has approximately 77,000 clones, more than 90% seen once. This specimen was peripheral blood, taken 28 days after the second AZD1222 dose. The V gene is TRBV27, the J gene TRBJ2-7; TRBD2 might be the D (6 bases). The TCR was taken from an adult who received the AZD1222 COVID-19 vaccine. CDR3 sequence: CASSPPDGGYEQYF. The DNA for the CDR3 is TGTGCCAGCAGTCCCCCCGACGGGGGATACGAGCAGTACTTC.